Sequencing of this TCR beta chain was carried out in a study of response to subunit inactivated influenza vaccine. On this clonotype itself: Its cognate antigen is unknown.

TCRdb independently ran MiXCR on the RT-PCR reads; one entry per CDR3 protein. The table lists more than 550,000 distinct CDR3 sequences, about 12% of them singletons, with roughly 10% in the top ten. General study results and limits: The authors proposed limited new T cell recruitment per seasonal influenza vaccination.

Germline values: CDR1 ENHRY, CDR2 SYGVKD. The J segment lost 3 bases and the V segment lost 3 bases, leaving 7 bases of the junction unmatched. The CDR3 has 15 residues. This specimen consisted of PBMCs from blood, obtained on the day of vaccination. The receptor was isolated from a man aged 45 to 65 who received an inactivated influenza vaccine. The genes are TRBV10-3 and TRBJ1-2, with TRBD1 matching over 7 bases. CDR3 in DNA: TGTGCCATCAGTGAAGGACAGGAGCGGTACTATGGCTACACCTTC. Its protein is CAISEGQERYYGYTF.